A selection of T cell receptor beta chains follows, all from one sample in a study of Graves' ophthalmopathy and Graves' hyperthyroidism. TCRdb re-derived calls from the multiplex PCR reads in MiXCR, one entry per CDR3 protein. The table shows around 590,000 distinct CDR3 sequences, with less than 45% occurring only once. The sequenced material came from peripheral blood or thyroid tissue (not recorded which). These receptors were collected from an adult man with Graves' hyperthyroidism. CDR3s include the opening cysteine and the closing phenylalanine or tryptophan. A D gene is named only where the DNA matches it firmly.

TRBD2	TRBV5-1	TRBJ2-2	CASSSRGGGMATGELFF
-	TRBV12-3/TRBV12-4	TRBJ2-2	CASSGLVADGPTGELFF
-	TRBV10-3	TRBJ1-5	CATSSYSNQPQHF
TRBD2	TRBV6-5	TRBJ2-5	CASSNRLASGRETQYF
-	TRBV28	TRBJ2-7	CATLGPGYEQYF
-	TRBV12-3/TRBV12-4	TRBJ1-6	CASRDRINSPLHF
-	TRBV20-1	TRBJ1-4	CSARGPGVREKLFF
TRBD2	TRBV10-3	TRBJ2-7	CAIRDGTSGGIYEQYF
TRBD1	TRBV25-1	TRBJ1-5	CASSARQGISNQPQHF
TRBD1	TRBV20-1	TRBJ1-5	CSAQTGGGGNQPQHF
-	TRBV7-8	TRBJ1-2	CASGPKPPYYGYTF
-	TRBV5-1	TRBJ2-5	CASSDHFQETQYF
-	TRBV12-3/TRBV12-4	TRBJ2-7	CASSQGSTGSLSYEQYF
-	TRBV7-9	TRBJ2-7	CASRPGWGDGYEQYF
TRBD1	TRBV7-3	TRBJ1-2	CASSPRGSGQENYGYTF
-	TRBV3-1	TRBJ2-7	CASSPLGDVRTEQYF
-	TRBV9	TRBJ2-3	CASSPPAGSTDTQYF
TRBD1	TRBV15	TRBJ2-7	CATSRGRDRGSEQYF